Shown below are 13 T cell receptor beta chains from a single sample sequenced in a study of T cell changes during pregnancy in multiple sclerosis. Method: immunoSEQ multiplex PCR; TCRdb's copy keeps in-frame clones and lacks some. Counted here are some 40,000 clones, approximately 92% occurring once; the ten biggest clones make up about 27%. The sample was CD8+ T cells from peripheral blood mononuclear cells, taken before pregnancy. The receptors originated from a female donor with multiple sclerosis, enrolled in a pregnancy study.

The J gene is TRBJ1-2, the V gene TRBV19; the D gene is possibly TRBD1 (5 bases). This CDR3 comprises 16 residues. Germline assignment: CDR1 LNHDA and CDR2 SQIVND (reference sequence). V was pared by 5 bases and J by 3 bases, with 19 bases between. The CDR3 loop is CASSVGLQSPHYGYTF. The CDR3 nucleotides read TGTGCCAGTAGTGTGGGACTACAATCCCCCCACTATGGCTACACCTTC. Supplemented by reference TRBV19 and TRBJ1-2, the full variable domain reads DGGITQSPKYLFRKEGQNVTLSCEQNLNHDAMYWYRQDPGQGLRLIYYSQIVNDFQKGDIAEGYSVSREKKESFPLTVTSAQKNPTAFYLCASSVGLQSPHYGYTFGSGTRLTVV.

The rearrangement uses TRBV9 and TRBJ1-2, with a tentative D call TRBD1 (5 bases). The CDR3 loop spans 16 amino acids. Looked up from germline, CDR1 is SGDLS and CDR2 is YYNGEE. The V and J ends lost 7 bases and 4 bases respectively, with 23 bases between them. The CDR3 DNA sequence: TGTGCCAGCGGCGGACCATCCGCGGGGCTCTTCTATGGCTACACCTTC. Translation: CASGGPSAGLFYGYTF.

This chain uses TRBV9 with TRBJ1-1; 7 bases align to TRBD1. This CDR3 is 15 amino acids long. The ends lost 0 bases at V and 3 bases at J; junction bases unmatched: 5. Germline V CDR1 and CDR2: SGDLS, YYNGEE. CDR3 in amino acids: CASSVAGRGDTEAFF. In DNA, the CDR3 is TGTGCCAGCAGCGTAGCTGGCAGGGGGGACACTGAAGCTTTCTTT.

The chain links TRBV9 to TRBJ2-7; no clear D gene. Trimming pared 4 bases from V and 6 bases from J, leaving 14 bases between. Germline loops: CDR1 SGDLS, CDR2 YYNGEE. The CDR3 covers 13 residues. Here the CDR3 DNA reads TGTGCCAGCAGCCCTCCCGCAGGCGCCGAGCAGTACTTC. Encoded protein: CASSPPAGAEQYF.

J is TRBJ2-3 and V is TRBV9; 9 bases line up with TRBD1. Germline assignment: CDR1 SGDLS and CDR2 YYNGEE. V shed 4 bases, J shed 5 bases, and the junction held 8 bases outside the gene matches. The CDR3 has 15 amino acids. CDR3 nucleotides: TGTGCCAGCAGCCTACAGGGGGCGCGGGGAGATACGCAGTATTTT. Its protein is CASSLQGARGDTQYF.

The chain couples TRBV6-1 to TRBJ2-1; 7 bases align to TRBD1. CDR3 size: 15 residues. Germline trimming cut 7 bases from V and 2 bases from J; bases unmatched to any gene: 8. Germline CDR1 MNHNS, CDR2 SASEGT. As DNA, the CDR3 is TGTGCCAGCACCAGCGAGGGGGCCGCCTACAATGAGCAGTTCTTC. Its protein product is CASTSEGAAYNEQFF.

This chain connects TRBV25-1 to TRBJ2-1; 8 bases agree with TRBD2. The CDR3 extends over 17 amino acids. The V gene end was trimmed by 6 bases and the J gene end by 7 bases; junction bases not matched to a gene: 17. Germline V CDR1 and CDR2: MGHDK, SYGVNS. CDR3 sequence (DNA): TGTGCCAGCAGCCCGTTAAGCCCAGCGGGAGCCGGTAATGAGCAGTTCTTC. It encodes CASSPLSPAGAGNEQFF. The full variable domain, its missing parts supplied by reference TRBV25-1 and TRBJ2-1, is EADIYQTPRYLVIGTGKKITLECSQTMGHDKMYWYQQDPGMELHLIHYSYGVNSTEKGDLSSESTVSRIRTEHFPLTLESARPSHTSQYLCASSPLSPAGAGNEQFFGPGTRLTVL.

The chain carries TRBV7-8 and TRBJ1-2; no firm D call. Between the trimmed V and J ends, which lost 2 bases and 2 bases, there was a span of 12 bases. The germline V gene encodes CDR1 SGHVS and CDR2 FQNEAQ. This CDR3 has 15 residues. Written as DNA, the CDR3 is TGTGCCAGCAGCTTAAATCCCGGTCTGAACTATGGCTACACCTTC. It is translated as CASSLNPGLNYGYTF.

The CDR3 DNA sequence: TGTGCCAGCAGCGTAGAGGGGAAAGAGACCCAGTACTTC. Its protein is CASSVEGKETQYF. V gene TRBV9 combines with J gene TRBJ2-5; possible D gene TRBD1, 5 bases. The CDR3 length is 13 residues. With 0 bases removed from V and 3 bases from J, the gap between germline ends came to 6 bases. Per germline, CDR1 SGDLS and CDR2 YYNGEE.

V gene TRBV28 combines with J gene TRBJ2-1, with D unclear. V was pared by 6 bases and J by 3 bases, with 12 bases between. In germline, CDR1 is MDHEN, CDR2 SYDVKM. CDR3 length: 14 amino acids. CDR3 residues: CASSPLDVYNEQFF. The CDR3 DNA reads TGTGCCAGCAGCCCCCTAGACGTCTACAATGAGCAGTTCTTC.

This chain connects TRBV28 to TRBJ1-5, with D maybe TRBD1 (5 bases). CDR3 length equals 15 residues. V gave up 5 bases and J gave up 4 bases, with 15 bases separating them. Germline values: CDR1 MDHEN, CDR2 SYDVKM. The CDR3 region has the DNA TGTGCCAGCAGTACTGGACATTTCGGGAATCAGCCCCAGCATTTT. Translating it yields CASSTGHFGNQPQHF.

The gene calls are TRBV14 and TRBJ1-4; 10 bases line up with TRBD1. The length of the CDR3 is 16 residues. V lost 3 bases and J lost 8; bases outside the gene matches: 9. Germline CDR1 reads SGHDN; CDR2 reads FVKESK. For the CDR3, the DNA is TGTGCCAGCAGCCACCGGCCCGGGACAGGGGACGAAAAACTGTTTTTT. Protein product: CASSHRPGTGDEKLFF.

This clone has a single count. The chain joins TRBV6-5 to TRBJ2-1; TRBD2 aligns across 7 bases. Germline lookup yields CDR1 MNHEY and CDR2 SVGAGI. J was trimmed by 4 bases and V by 8 bases; bases with no gene match: 5. The length of the CDR3 is 13 residues. This CDR3 is CASGLADYNEQFF. As DNA, the CDR3 is TGTGCCAGCGGGCTAGCGGATTACAATGAGCAGTTCTTC.